The present T cell receptor beta chain was sequenced within a study of OX40 agonist ivuxolimab in advanced cancers. For the wider study: Ivuxolimab was an agonistic, fully human IgG2 monoclonal antibody directed against OX40 (CD134), a costimulatory receptor. Intravenous ivuxolimab was administered to patients every 2 weeks at six dose levels: 0.01, 0.1, 0.3, 1.5, 3 and 10 mg/kg. Of the 52 patients in dose escalation, around 20 had hepatocellular carcinoma, some 15 had melanoma, 9 had renal cell carcinoma and 9 had head and neck cancer. In the dose-escalation cohort, around four fifths of patients were male, and the mean age was around 60 years with a range of roughly 23 to 79. Prior anti-PD-1, anti-PD-L1 or anti-CTLA-4 therapy was permitted, and checkpoint inhibitors had been received by around 39% of dose-escalation patients. Partial responses occurred in three dose-escalation patients: two with cutaneous melanoma and one with hepatocellular carcinoma. The point of sequencing TCRbeta in the periphery was to test whether ivuxolimab changed TCR sequence diversity and drove clonal T-cell expansion. The paper reports the monotherapy dose-escalation portion (N ≈ 50 patients) of the phase I ivuxolimab trial. The research as a whole found: Low levels of normalized T-cell clonal expansion were also seen in some nonresponding patients. After ivuxolimab, expanded clones were on average more numerous among CD8+ T cells than among CD4+ T cells. The antigen specificity of the clonally expanded peripheral T cells was not determined. Partial responders in the 0.1-3.0 mg/kg groups had among the lowest normalized peripheral clonal expansion, especially among CD8+ T cells. At doses from 0.1 to 3.0 mg/kg, clonal expansion was seen in both CD4+ and CD8+ blood T cells between baseline and week 6.

In regard to this clone: Its antigen remains unidentified. No base quality values were provided; no much bigger clone lies one nucleotide off.

Patients with autoimmune disease history or receiving systemic immunosuppression were excluded from the trial. In every dose cohort, peripheral blood was drawn for TCR sequencing at baseline, cycle 4 day 1, and cycle 7 day 1. The samples were drawn from a first-in-human, open-label, multicenter phase I dose-escalation trial of ivuxolimab. Adults with locally advanced or metastatic melanoma, renal cell, hepatocellular, or head and neck squamous cell carcinoma were enrolled in the trial. Before TCR sequencing, CD4+ and CD8+ T cells were separately sorted from peripheral blood. To sequence the TCRbeta CDR3 region, genomic DNA was isolated from the sorted cells. The immunoSEQ Assay was used for sequencing of TCRbeta CDR3 regions. This immuneACCESS table, as held by TCRdb, lists in-frame sequences with V and J called but not all clones. Of the missing ones, under half trace to an unresolved V gene in checked studies; the others have no known cause. The sample table holds some 60,000 clones, of which around 80% were seen once. The ten largest account for 1.5% to 2.5% of the sample.

The source was CD4+ or CD8+ T cells sorted from blood, collected in a trial of the OX40 agonist ivuxolimab. This clonotype was obtained from an adult with an advanced solid tumor such as melanoma, head and neck, liver or kidney cancer.

The DNA reads TGCAGCGTTAATGACGCCCCGGAAGCTTTCTTT. Its translation is CSVNDAPEAFF. This chain joins TRBV29-1 to TRBJ1-1, with no confidently assigned D gene. Looking up the germline V gene yields CDR1 SQVTM and CDR2 ANQGSEA. The germline ends are 12 bases apart after V is trimmed by 5 bases and J by 8 bases. The CDR3, cysteine through phenylalanine, is 11 amino acids long. The retained sequence is limited to the CDR3, 33 bases, with the frame set at the first base.